The 3 T cell receptor beta chains below all came from one sample that was sequenced in a study of cytomegalovirus exposure and HLA in healthy donors. Both 60 Vbeta primers and 13 Jbeta primers went into the PCR. Method: immunoSEQ multiplex PCR; TCRdb's copy keeps in-frame clones and lacks some. The data hold more than 85,000 clones, with 10% to 15% observed a single time. What was sequenced was PBMCs. Every receptor here comes from a man aged 40-55 years in good health and CMV-seropositive.

The CDR3 DNA follows: TGCAGCGCTGCCCCGACAGGGGAGGAGGAAAAACTGTTTTTT. It is translated as CSAAPTGEEEKLFF. This chain links TRBV29-1 with TRBJ1-4; TRBD1 aligns across 8 bases. CDR3 size: 14 residues. Germline lookup yields CDR1 SQVTM and CDR2 ANQGSEA. V shed 7 bases and J 8 bases; nucleotides not matched to a gene: 12.

In this sample, this clone turned up a few times. CDR3 in amino acids: CSAPGGRAFF. CDR3 sequence (DNA): TGCAGCGCTCCAGGGGGCAGAGCTTTCTTT. The chain carries TRBV20-1 and TRBJ1-1; 8 bases are a match to TRBD1. The CDR3 spans 10 residues. In germline, CDR1 is DFQATT, CDR2 SNEGSKA (reference sequence).

The chain combines TRBV7-3 with TRBJ2-3; 12 positions agree with TRBD2. Trimming took 2 bases from V and 6 from J; bases not matched to a gene: 3. The CDR3 is made up of 15 amino acids. CDR1 and CDR2 (germline): SGHTA, FQGTGA. CDR3 sequence: CASSLSSGRVDTQYF. The DNA for the CDR3 is TGTGCCAGCAGCTTATCTAGCGGGAGGGTTGATACGCAGTATTTT.